These T cell receptor beta chains were read from a single sample in a study of CD8+ T cells in alopecia areata. Using immunoSEQ multiplex PCR, the repertoire was profiled, and TCRdb retains in-frame clones only, with some absent. Found here are 180,000 or so clones, nearly 60% of them singletons; the top ten hold about 5%. This sample comprised CD4+ T cells sorted from blood, obtained at week 24, from a patient treated with tofacitinib. All receptors derive from a human donor with alopecia areata. The CDR3 runs from the conserved cysteine through the conserved F or W. D genes are given only for firm matches. Clone sizes are given selectively: once, few, many, or a class where the clone is expanded.

d_gene	abundance	v_gene	j_gene	CDR3aa	CDR3nt
NA	NA	TRBV29-1	TRBJ2-3	CSVEDPTGGTDTQYF	TGCAGCGTTGAAGATCCGACAGGTGGGACAGATACGCAGTATTTT
TRBD1	NA	TRBV4-1	TRBJ1-4	CASSRLTGFGEKLFF	TGCGCCAGCAGCCGCTTGACAGGGTTCGGAGAAAAACTGTTTTTT
NA	NA	TRBV15	TRBJ1-5	CATSRSGLPNQPQHF	TGTGCCACCAGCAGATCAGGGTTGCCCAATCAGCCCCAGCATTTT
TRBD1	once	TRBV29-1	TRBJ2-7	CSVGQADEQYF	TGCAGCGTCGGACAGGCGGACGAGCAGTACTTC
NA	NA	TRBV2	TRBJ2-1	CASSSGAWSNEQFF	TGTGCCAGCAGTTCGGGAGCTTGGTCCAATGAGCAGTTCTTC
NA	few	TRBV29-1	TRBJ2-3	CSVEGTGSTDTQYF	TGCAGCGTTGAAGGTACAGGGTCAACAGATACGCAGTATTTT
TRBD2	NA	TRBV12-5	TRBJ2-1	CASGLGVAGVNEQFF	TGTGCTAGTGGTTTGGGTGTAGCGGGGGTCAATGAGCAGTTCTTC
NA	NA	TRBV29-1	TRBJ1-4	CSVALIEGKLFF	TGCAGCGTTGCCTTGATTGAGGGAAAACTGTTTTTT
TRBD1	NA	TRBV5-6	TRBJ1-1	CASSYHRTGMNTEAFF	TGTGCCAGCAGCTACCACCGGACAGGGATGAACACTGAAGCTTTCTTT
NA	NA	TRBV5-4	TRBJ2-7	CASSLEGGLYEQYF	TGTGCCAGCAGCTTGGAGGGGGGCCTCTACGAGCAGTACTTC
NA	NA	TRBV5-6	TRBJ1-5	CASSLGRDTNQPQHF	TGTGCCAGCAGCTTGGGCCGGGACACTAATCAGCCCCAGCATTTT
NA	NA	TRBV28	TRBJ2-5	CASSLWDSYQETQYF	TGTGCCAGCAGTTTATGGGACAGCTATCAAGAGACCCAGTACTTC
NA	NA	TRBV20-1	TRBJ2-7	CSASGRHEQYF	TGCAGTGCCTCGGGACGCCACGAGCAGTACTTC
NA	once	TRBV7-8	TRBJ2-7	CASSPYSASLHEQYF	TGTGCCAGCAGCCCCTATTCCGCGTCGCTTCACGAGCAGTACTTC
NA	once	TRBV6-6	TRBJ2-1	CASSYLYSEQFF	TGTGCCAGCAGTTACTTATATAGTGAGCAGTTCTTC
NA	few	TRBV7-8	TRBJ1-6	CASSLKFDFRGVGSDSPLHF	TGTGCCAGCAGCTTAAAGTTTGATTTTAGGGGGGTCGGATCTGATTCACCCCTCCACTTT
NA	NA	TRBV6-6	TRBJ2-5	CASSTRGETQYF	TGTGCCAGCAGTACCCGGGGAGAGACCCAGTACTTC
NA	NA	TRBV30	TRBJ2-2	CAWSGAVPGELFF	TGTGCCTGGAGTGGGGCCGTACCCGGGGAGCTGTTTTTT
NA	NA	TRBV4-1	TRBJ1-2	CASSPPGSWGYTF	TGCGCCAGCAGCCCCCCCGGGTCGTGGGGCTACACCTTC
TRBD1	NA	TRBV15	TRBJ2-1	CATSGRDREVEQFF	TGTGCCACCAGCGGCCGGGACAGGGAGGTTGAGCAGTTCTTC
NA	NA	TRBV9	TRBJ2-7	CASSVSPVSYEQYF	TGTGCCAGCAGCGTCTCCCCAGTCTCCTACGAGCAGTACTTC
NA	few	TRBV4-1	TRBJ1-2	CASSRNRDYYGYTF	TGCGCCAGCAGCCGAAACAGGGACTACTATGGCTACACCTTC
TRBD1	NA	TRBV7-2	TRBJ2-7	CASSSPGQGTKEQYF	TGTGCCAGCAGCTCCCCGGGACAGGGGACGAAGGAGCAGTACTTC
NA	few	TRBV7-2	TRBJ2-5	CASSLWGQETQYF	TGTGCCAGCAGCTTATGGGGTCAAGAGACCCAGTACTTC
NA	few	TRBV29-1	TRBJ2-1	CSVDLLGFSSSYNEQFF	TGCAGCGTTGACCTTTTGGGGTTTTCAAGCTCCTACAATGAGCAGTTCTTC
NA	NA	TRBV7-2	TRBJ2-7	CASSSYSYEQYF	TGTGCCAGCAGCTCTTACTCCTACGAGCAGTACTTC
TRBD1	NA	TRBV7-2	TRBJ1-5	CASSLGYRGVQPQHF	TGTGCCAGCAGCTTAGGGTACAGGGGGGTGCAGCCCCAGCATTTT
NA	NA	TRBV18	TRBJ2-3	CASSPSASTDTQYF	TGTGCCAGCTCACCATCAGCCAGCACAGATACGCAGTATTTT
TRBD2	NA	TRBV30	TRBJ2-7	CASRSGSRSSYEQYF	TGTGCCTCGCGAAGCGGGAGCCGTAGCTCCTACGAGCAGTACTTC
TRBD2	NA	TRBV7-3	TRBJ2-2	CASSLTSGRSDTGELFF	TGTGCCAGCAGCTTAACTAGCGGGAGGTCCGACACCGGGGAGCTGTTTTTT
NA	NA	TRBV4-2	TRBJ1-1	CASSQSRDNQDINTEAFF	TGTGCCAGCAGCCAATCCCGGGACAATCAAGACATAAACACTGAAGCTTTCTTT
NA	NA	TRBV6-6	TRBJ1-4	CASRRRATNEKLFF	TGTGCCAGCAGAAGACGGGCAACTAATGAAAAACTGTTTTTT
TRBD2	NA	TRBV2	TRBJ2-3	CASSEAVLAGLDTQYF	TGTGCCAGCAGTGAAGCGGTTCTAGCGGGGTTAGATACGCAGTATTTT
NA	NA	TRBV7-2	TRBJ2-2	CASSPRTTGELFF	TGTGCCAGCAGCCCCCGCACTACCGGGGAGCTGTTTTTT
TRBD2	NA	TRBV5-1	TRBJ2-1	CASSLAGTSGRGEQFF	TGCGCCAGCAGCTTGGCCGGGACTAGCGGGAGGGGAGAGCAGTTCTTC
NA	once	TRBV30	TRBJ2-3	CAWSVMLADTQYF	TGTGCCTGGAGTGTAATGTTGGCAGATACGCAGTATTTT
NA	NA	TRBV2	TRBJ1-5	CASSEARGLGGNQPQHF	TGTGCCAGCAGTGAAGCTAGGGGGTTGGGGGGCAATCAGCCCCAGCATTTT
TRBD2	NA	TRBV6-5	TRBJ2-5	CASVGGGTQYF	TGTGCCAGCGTTGGGGGGGGGACCCAGTACTTC
NA	NA	TRBV29-1	TRBJ2-3	CSVELAGGTDTQYF	TGCAGCGTTGAACTAGCTGGTGGGACAGATACGCAGTATTTT
NA	few	TRBV6-5	TRBJ2-6	CASSYVASGANVLTF	TGTGCCAGCAGTTACGTGGCCTCTGGGGCCAACGTCCTGACTTTC
TRBD1	NA	TRBV11-1	TRBJ2-7	CASSLGQGVYEQYF	TGTGCCAGCAGTTTGGGACAGGGGGTCTACGAGCAGTACTTC
NA	NA	TRBV6-4	TRBJ2-2	CASSAGVNTGELFF	TGTGCCAGCAGTGCGGGAGTTAACACCGGGGAGCTGTTTTTT
TRBD2	once	TRBV27	TRBJ2-3	CASSLSSGTSTDTQYF	TGTGCCAGCAGTTTATCTAGCGGGACTAGCACAGATACGCAGTATTTT
NA	NA	TRBV9	TRBJ2-2	CASSVAPLGVNTGELFF	TGTGCCAGCAGCGTAGCCCCGTTAGGGGTGAACACCGGGGAGCTGTTTTTT
TRBD2	NA	TRBV5-1	TRBJ2-7	CASSLGLAGEYF	TGCGCCAGCAGCTTGGGCCTAGCGGGAGAGTACTTC
NA	NA	TRBV7-2	TRBJ1-2	CASSLQSTGYTF	TGTGCCAGCAGCTTACAAAGTACGGGCTACACCTTC
NA	few	TRBV15	TRBJ1-3	CATSRAPGSSGNTIYF	TGTGCCACCAGCAGAGCCCCGGGTTCTTCTGGAAACACCATATATTTT
NA	once	TRBV27	TRBJ2-7	CASTRGGGASYEQYF	TGTGCCAGCACACGTGGAGGGGGCGCTTCCTACGAGCAGTACTTC
NA	few	TRBV10-3	TRBJ2-5	CAISPGAPQETQYF	TGTGCCATCAGTCCAGGGGCCCCTCAAGAGACCCAGTACTTC
TRBD1	NA	TRBV27	TRBJ1-1	CASTDRYTEAFF	TGTGCCAGCACGGACAGGTACACTGAAGCTTTCTTT
NA	once	TRBV28	TRBJ1-4	CASSFWAERQEKLFF	TGTGCCAGCAGTTTTTGGGCGGAGAGACAAGAAAAACTGTTTTTT
NA	NA	TRBV2	TRBJ1-2	CASSQMDGYTF	TGTGCCAGCAGTCAAATGGATGGCTACACCTTC
NA	NA	TRBV20-1	TRBJ2-5	CSASPPETQYF	TGCAGTGCTAGCCCGCCAGAGACCCAGTACTTC
NA	NA	TRBV29-1	TRBJ2-3	CSVGGERLTQYF	TGCAGCGTTGGGGGGGAACGACTTACGCAGTATTTT